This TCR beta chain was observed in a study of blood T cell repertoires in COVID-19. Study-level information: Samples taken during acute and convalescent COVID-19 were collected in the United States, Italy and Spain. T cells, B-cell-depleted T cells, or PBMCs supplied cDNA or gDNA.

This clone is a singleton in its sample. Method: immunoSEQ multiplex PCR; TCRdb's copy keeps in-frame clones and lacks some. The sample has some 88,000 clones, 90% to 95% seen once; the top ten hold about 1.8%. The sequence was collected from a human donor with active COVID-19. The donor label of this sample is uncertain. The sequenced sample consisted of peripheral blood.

DNA of the CDR3: TGTGCCAGCAAAAGGACAGGGCGCTCCTCACCCCTCCACTTT. It encodes CASKRTGRSSPLHF. The chain links TRBV6-5 to TRBJ1-6; 8 bases match TRBD1. The length of the CDR3 is 14 residues. Looked up from germline, CDR1 is MNHEY and CDR2 is SVGAGI. V lost 7 bases to trimming and J lost 10 bases; unmatched junction nucleotides: 9.